What follows describes a single TCR beta chain. This clonotype appeared a few times. What this receptor recognizes is not known. Base qualities are not at hand, and no much larger clone is one base apart. The sample comes from a study of massively parallel sequencing of T cell beta chains (dated by TCRdb to the late 2000s). General notes on the study: Using 5'-RACE, Illumina short-read sequencing and a dedicated short-read assembly strategy, the study profiled the diversity of human TCR beta CDR3 in peripheral blood.

TCRdb shows the sequencer as Illumina Genome Analyzer II. After two rounds of nested PCR using TRBC1/TRBC2-specific primers, a RACE product of roughly 520 bp was obtained and then gel-purified. A TRBC-specific primer and a template-switching oligonucleotide were used to make first-strand cDNA, with the template-switching oligonucleotide providing a 5' anchor for RACE. Because the RACE amplicon was too long to sequence directly with short reads, the RACE amplicon was concatemerized by ligation and then sheared by sonication. PAGE was used to isolate a size fraction of 100 to 300 bp, and that fraction then underwent shotgun sequencing on the Illumina platform. In separate sequencing runs on an Illumina GAII, 18.8 million 36-nt reads and 21.7 million 50-nt single-end reads were generated. In the authors' own workflow: iSSAKE, run with parameters -m 15, -o 2 and -r 0.7, was used to assemble the pooled about 41,000,000 reads. De novo CDR3 beta assemblies were seeded by reads aligning to the ends of Ensembl TRBV gene predictions that carried unmatched junctional bases. Clonotype abundance was estimated from the count of matching assembled contigs rather than from raw read depth. Among the assembled clonotypes, roughly 2,100 (roughly 6%) contained in-frame stop codons and were discarded, which left around 35,000 productive clonotypes. Of the 270 or so unique TCR sequences obtained by Sanger sequencing of cloned RACE products, around 75% were also present in the Illumina assembly. The public sequencing data were trimmed at Q25 with fastp and processed into clonotypes with MiXCR by TCRdb, which kept only in-frame beta chains. Each record represents a unique CDR3 protein, reported with the most common genes and DNA among its rows. The V and J calls come from TCRdb's annotation, not from the publication. The sample contains a few thousand distinct CDR3 sequences, roughly two fifths of them found a single time. The top ten clones comprise about 2.8% of the sample.

Here is what the overall study found, with its caveats: Because the RNA was pooled from many donors, population-average clonotype abundance rather than any individual repertoire is reflected in the results. CDR3 beta lengths ranging from 21 to 81 nucleotides were observed, with a peak at 45 nucleotides. A single sequence read supported most clonotypes (about 70% of the roughly 34,000), and this single-read support could in principle inflate apparent diversity. Only approximately 23,000 (roughly 70%) of the clonotypes could be assigned a unique TRBV gene. Usage of TRBV genes spanned from 0.008% to 0.01% for TRBV17 up to about 25% for TRBV20-1, while TRBJ usage spanned from about 1.5% for TRBJ2-6 up to about 17% for TRBJ2-1. Among 30,000 to 35,000 distinct clonotypes, single-copy clonotypes made up 65.3% of clonotypes but only roughly 19% of assemblies. Preferential PCR amplification of some TRBV and TRBJ sequences may have skewed the reported gene usage frequencies. Subsampling showed clonotype counts rising linearly with read number, indicating sequencing depth was far from saturation.

V and J are truncated by 5 bases and 4 bases respectively, leaving an intervening sequence of 14 bases. CDR1 DFQATT and CDR2 SNEGSKA were looked up in the germline V gene (reference sequence). The CDR3 runs 13 residues from the cysteine to the phenylalanine. Only the CDR3 DNA is retained, 39 bases long and in frame from the first base. The donor pool comprised a few hundred males and about 180 females, all aged about 18 to 40 years. Peripheral leukocyte polyA+ RNA was isolated from around 180 liters of pooled peripheral blood. A commercial mRNA preparation from normal human peripheral blood leukocytes, pooled from some 560 individuals, served as the starting material.

The source material was commercial RNA from peripheral blood pooled from many donors. The TCR comes from a pool of human donors in good health; the sample was commercial RNA pooled from many donors. The receptor chain draws on TRBV20-1 and TRBJ1-2; confidence is insufficient to name the D gene. For the CDR3, the sequence is CSAGTASTYGYTF. The DNA is as follows: TGCAGTGCTGGAACAGCCTCCACCTATGGCTACACCTTC.